The entry below gives a single T cell receptor (beta chain) sequence along with its context. Its antigen remains unknown. Data came from immunoSEQ multiplex PCR; TCRdb stores just in-frame clones and leaves some out. The data show about 130,000 clones, about 88% seen once. Stated time point: blood 2 weeks post-SBRT. Treatment here: 15 Gy SBRT to primary tumor, nephrectomy 4 weeks later. Serial blood draws occurred at baseline and 2 and 4 weeks post-SBRT. Germline V gene lookup returns CDR1 MNHNS and CDR2 SASEGT. This CDR3 is built from 14 residues. The ends were cut back, 2 bases at V and 1 base at J, with 6 bases in the middle. This specimen belongs to a study of radiation and T cells in renal cell carcinoma. In the study overall: Nephrectomy followed 15 Gy stereotactic body radiation by 4 weeks.

Study results and caveats: From baseline, blood top tumor clonotypes peaked at 2 weeks post-radiation.

The chain joins TRBV6-1 to TRBJ1-5; perhaps TRBD1 as D (5 bases). The sequence derives from a woman aged 70-85 years with renal cell carcinoma. Sequencing used blood, obtained from a patient whose treatment included radiotherapy and nephrectomy. The CDR3 sequence is CASSEWGSNQPQHF. The CDR3 nucleotides read TGTGCCAGCAGTGAATGGGGGAGCAATCAGCCCCAGCATTTT.